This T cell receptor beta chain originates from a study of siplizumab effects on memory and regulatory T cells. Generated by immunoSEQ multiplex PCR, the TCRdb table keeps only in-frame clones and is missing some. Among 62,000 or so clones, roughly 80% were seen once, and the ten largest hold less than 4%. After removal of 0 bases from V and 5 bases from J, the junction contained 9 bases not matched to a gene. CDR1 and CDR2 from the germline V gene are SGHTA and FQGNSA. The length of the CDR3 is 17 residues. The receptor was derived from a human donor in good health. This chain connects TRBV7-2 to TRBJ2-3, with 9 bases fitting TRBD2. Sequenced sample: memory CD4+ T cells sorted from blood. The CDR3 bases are TGTGCCAGCAGCTTAGCGATTCGCGGGGGGGCTGGAGATACGCAGTATTTT. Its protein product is CASSLAIRGGAGDTQYF.